Shown below are 21 T cell receptor beta chains from a single sample sequenced in a study of blood T cell repertoires in COVID-19. Measured with immunoSEQ multiplex PCR; TCRdb has only the in-frame clones, and not every one. The data hold over 25,000 clones, with 85% observed a single time. Sequencing was done on a sample of peripheral blood. The receptors originated from a woman aged 60-70 years with active COVID-19.

The V and J genes are TRBV27 and TRBJ2-1; 11 bases map to TRBD2. The CDR3 is 17 amino acids. The V gene end was trimmed by 4 bases and the J gene end by 1 base; junction bases not matched to a gene: 6. Germline V gene data show CDR1 as MNHEY and CDR2 as SMNVEV (reference sequence). The CDR3 bases are TGTGCCAGCAGTTCTCAACTAGCGGGAGTTTCCTACAATGAGCAGTTCTTC. It specifies CASSSQLAGVSYNEQFF.

The chain has TRBV30 and TRBJ2-2, with D possibly TRBD1 on 6 matching bases. Germline values: CDR1 GTSNPN, CDR2 SVGIG (reference sequence). Trimming removed 0 bases from V and 8 bases from J, with 10 bases in between. This CDR3 spans 13 amino acids. The CDR3 spells CAWSVLGAGELFF. As DNA, the CDR3 is TGTGCCTGGAGTGTTTTGGGGGCTGGGGAGCTGTTTTTT.

V usage is TRBV7-8 and J usage is TRBJ2-1; perhaps TRBD1 as D (9 bases). Trimming took off 1 base at V and 9 bases at J, with 22 bases between the two ends. The CDR3 is made up of 17 amino acids. CDR1 and CDR2 (germline): SGHVS, FQNEAQ. This CDR3 is CASSLDPDRGLVGEQFF. CDR3 DNA: TGTGCCAGCAGCTTAGATCCGGACAGGGGACTAGTCGGTGAGCAGTTCTTC.

The V gene is TRBV6-6, the J gene TRBJ1-4; 8 nucleotides align to TRBD1. The CDR3 is 15 amino acids. V dropped 5 bases and J dropped 8; count of bases not matched to a gene: 10. Germline-derived CDR1 and CDR2 are MNHNY and SVGAGI (reference sequence). The CDR3 bases are TGTGCCAGCAGTAAACAGGGGGAAGGAGGCGAAAAACTGTTTTTT. Its protein is CASSKQGEGGEKLFF.

The CDR3 DNA sequence: TGCGCCAGCCGATCTAGCGGACAAGAGACCCAGTACTTC. Protein sequence: CASRSSGQETQYF. The rearrangement joins TRBV10-2 to TRBJ2-5; 7 bases fit TRBD2. The CDR3 extends over 13 amino acids. CDR1 WSHSY and CDR2 SAAADI come from the germline V gene. Germline trimming cut 8 bases from V and 2 bases from J; bases unmatched to any gene: 5.

The chain links TRBV27 to TRBJ2-1, with 8 positions matching TRBD1. This CDR3 contains 13 residues. J gave up 6 bases and V 7 bases, and 5 bases lay outside the gene matches. Germline V gene data show CDR1 as MNHEY and CDR2 as SMNVEV (reference sequence). CDR3 sequence: CASKKTGGNEQFF. The CDR3 DNA reads as TGTGCCAGCAAGAAAACAGGGGGCAATGAGCAGTTCTTC.

In its sample, this clone was seen a few times. This sequence joins TRBV19 and TRBJ2-5; 12 nucleotides agree with TRBD1. V shed 9 bases, J shed 5 bases, and the junction held 4 bases outside the gene matches. The CDR3 is made up of 13 amino acids. CDR1 is LNHDA, CDR2 SQIVND, per germline (reference sequence). As DNA, the CDR3 is TGTGCCAGCCGGGACAGGGGGCGGGAGACCCAGTACTTC. It translates to CASRDRGRETQYF.

This clone was seen a few times. The rearrangement links TRBV21-1 to TRBJ2-7; the tabulated D call, TRBD2, remains unverified against the DNA. TRBV21-1 is classified as a pseudogene. The CDR3 is 12 residues long. The CDR3 is CASTRSSYEQYF. The CDR3 bases are TGTGCCAGCACCCGTAGCTCCTACGAGCAGTACTTC.

The V call is TRBV15, the J call TRBJ2-1, with 7 bases matching TRBD2. In germline, CDR1 is LNHNV, CDR2 YYDKDF (reference sequence). V trimming: 4 bases; J trimming: 2 bases; junction bases outside the gene matches: 5. The CDR3 is 15 amino acids. CDR3 nucleotides: TGTGCCACCAGCAAAGCTAGCGGTCCCTACAATGAGCAGTTCTTC. Translation gives CATSKASGPYNEQFF.

The chain is built from TRBV29-1 and TRBJ2-1; 9 nucleotides align to TRBD2. This CDR3 has 15 amino acids. CDR1 SQVTM and CDR2 ANQGSEA come from the germline V gene. Trimming cost V 4 bases and J 0 bases; bases outside gene matches: 4. CDR3: CSVAGTSFSYNEQFF. CDR3 DNA sequence: TGCAGCGTTGCCGGGACTAGCTTCTCCTACAATGAGCAGTTCTTC.

V usage is TRBV6-5 and J usage is TRBJ2-4; possibly TRBD1 for D (6 bases). V lost 4 bases, J lost 2 bases, and 15 bases lay in between. The CDR3 length is 16 residues. The germline CDR1 and CDR2 sequences are MNHEY and SVGAGI. The CDR3 bases are TGTGCCAGCAGTTTGTCCAGGGGCATAACCAAAAACATTCAGTACTTC. Translation gives CASSLSRGITKNIQYF.

The rearrangement joins TRBV18 to TRBJ2-1; 13 bases align to TRBD2. CDR3 length: 15 amino acids. In germline, CDR1 is KGHSH, CDR2 LQKENI. Trimming at V came to 3 bases and at J to 7 bases, leaving 3 bases not matched to a gene. The CDR3, as DNA: TGTGCCAGCTCACCTGGGACTAGCGGGAAGAATGAGCAGTTCTTC. Its translation is CASSPGTSGKNEQFF.

This clone was seen a single time. The chain combines TRBV6-5 with TRBJ1-1; unclear D gene. The CDR3 loop spans 14 amino acids. The ends were cut back, 5 bases at V and 4 bases at J, with 14 bases in the middle. Germline V gives CDR1 MNHEY, CDR2 SVGAGI. Written as DNA, the CDR3 is TGTGCCAGCAGTAAGTCAGGATCAGGCACTGAAGCTTTCTTT. Residues: CASSKSGSGTEAFF.

The rearrangement joins TRBV12-3 or TRBV12-4 to TRBJ2-5; D might be TRBD1 (6 bases). This CDR3 region has 12 residues. V shed 3 bases and J shed 9 bases, with 11 bases lying between them. The CDR3, as DNA: TGTGCCAGCAGTTTTCCTACAGGGCCCCAGTACTTC. Protein sequence: CASSFPTGPQYF.

This chain uses TRBV28 with TRBJ1-2; D gene ambiguous. V lost 1 base, J lost 4 bases, and 13 bases lay in between. Germline values: CDR1 MDHEN, CDR2 SYDVKM. The CDR3 runs 15 residues. Here the CDR3 DNA reads TGTGCCAGCAGTTTATTGGCCGGGAATACCTATGGCTACACCTTC. Protein: CASSLLAGNTYGYTF.

The gene calls are TRBV4-2 and TRBJ2-3; TRBD2 aligns across 8 bases. V shed 2 bases, J shed 2 bases, and the junction held 3 bases outside the gene matches. Germline V CDR1 and CDR2: LGHNA, YNFKEQ. CDR3 size: 15 residues. CDR3 loop: CASSQSGGLTDTQYF. CDR3 in DNA: TGTGCCAGCAGCCAAAGCGGGGGACTCACAGATACGCAGTATTTT.

The chain is built from TRBV15 and TRBJ1-4; maybe TRBD1 (6 bases). V shed 4 bases and J shed 4 bases, with 13 bases lying between them. The germline CDR1 and CDR2 sequences are LNHNV and YYDKDF (reference sequence). The CDR3 is 15 amino acids. The CDR3 is CATSTLDRSNEKLFF. CDR3 DNA sequence: TGTGCCACCAGCACCCTCGACAGGAGTAATGAAAAACTGTTTTTT.

The J gene is TRBJ2-3, the V gene TRBV28; weak D call: TRBD2 (6 bases). V dropped 3 bases and J dropped 4 bases, with 17 bases sitting between them. Germline CDR1 MDHEN, CDR2 SYDVKM. The CDR3 consists of 16 residues. CDR3 loop: CASSFFGQGGADTQYF. The CDR3 bases are TGTGCCAGCAGTTTTTTCGGGCAGGGAGGTGCAGATACGCAGTATTTT.

V usage is TRBV7-3 and J usage is TRBJ2-5; 8 nucleotides align to TRBD1. Germline CDR1 reads SGHTA; CDR2 reads FQGTGA. CDR3 length: 14 residues. The J segment lost 1 base and the V segment lost 3 bases, leaving 1 base of the junction unmatched. CDR3 region: CASSFGQGQETQYF. The CDR3 region has the DNA TGTGCCAGCAGCTTCGGACAGGGCCAAGAGACCCAGTACTTC.

This chain uses TRBV11-2 with TRBJ2-3; 8 bases agree with TRBD2. With 0 bases clipped from V and 0 bases from J, the junction kept 2 bases outside the gene matches. The germline V gene has CDR1 SGHAT and CDR2 FQNNGV. CDR3 length equals 16 residues. Here the CDR3 DNA reads TGTGCCAGCAGCTTAGACCTAGCGGGCAGCACAGATACGCAGTATTTT. As protein: CASSLDLAGSTDTQYF.

The chain carries TRBV20-1 and TRBJ2-1, with TRBD2 identical over 9 bases. Trimming took 6 bases from V and 4 from J; bases not matched to a gene: 7. The CDR3 extends over 14 amino acids. Per germline, CDR1 DFQATT and CDR2 SNEGSKA (reference sequence). CDR3 sequence: CSASSGGRYNEQFF. As DNA, the CDR3 is TGCAGTGCGAGTAGCGGGGGCCGTTACAATGAGCAGTTCTTC.